This is a list of T cell receptor beta chains from one sample in a study of CD8+CD57+ T cells in acquired aplastic anemia. One entry per CDR3 protein results from TCRdb running MiXCR on the reads. The sample yields about 200,000 distinct CDR3 sequences, around three fifths seen once. The sequencing sample was made of sorted CD4+, CD8+, or CD8+CD57+ T cells (not recorded which) from PBMCs. The origin of the receptors is a human donor with aplastic anemia. Each CDR3 is given with its conserved first and last residue. A D gene is named only where the DNA matches it firmly. The size of a clone is reported for some rows only, either as once, few or many, or as a class for expanded clones.

j_call | v_call | clone_size | d_call | cdr3_nt | cdr3_aa
TRBJ1-1 | TRBV7-4 | many | TRBD1 | TGTGCCAGCAGCACGAGGGACAGGGTGAACACTGAAGCTTTCTTT | CASSTRDRVNTEAFF
TRBJ1-2 | TRBV30 | many | - | TGTGCCGGCCCTGGGGCGACAACTAACTATGGCTACACCTTC | CAGPGATTNYGYTF
TRBJ2-1 | TRBV7-2 | - | - | TGTGCCAGCAGCTTACGGGACCTTTACAATGAGCAGTTCTTC | CASSLRDLYNEQFF
TRBJ1-1 | TRBV5-6 | - | TRBD1 | TGTGCCAGCAGCTATTCCGGGACAGTGAACACTGAAGCTTTCTTT | CASSYSGTVNTEAFF
TRBJ2-1 | TRBV7-3 | - | - | TGTGCCAGCAGCGACATAGGGTCGAACAATGAGCAGTTCTTC | CASSDIGSNNEQFF
TRBJ1-1 | TRBV6-5 | - | - | TGTGCCAGCAGTTTACACCCCTCCGGGACTAACACTGAAGCTTTCTTT | CASSLHPSGTNTEAFF
TRBJ1-5 | TRBV24-1 | - | - | TGTGCCACCAGTGACCCACGGAGGGGGGAGGGTCAGCCCCAGCATTTT | CATSDPRRGEGQPQHF
TRBJ1-2 | TRBV20-1 | few | - | TGCAGTGCTAGAGATCCGGTTAACTATGGCTACACCTTC | CSARDPVNYGYTF
TRBJ1-4 | TRBV19 | - | TRBD1 | TGTGCCAGTAGCCCAACCCAGGGGGTGCTTAATGAAAAACTGTTTTTT | CASSPTQGVLNEKLFF
TRBJ2-7 | TRBV7-9 | - | - | TGTGCCAGCAGCTCCGGGTTCGGGGAAGGCTACGAGCAGTACTTC | CASSSGFGEGYEQYF
TRBJ2-7 | TRBV7-8 | - | TRBD2 | TGTGCCAGCAGCGGGGGACTAGCGGACACGGGGGAGCAGTACTTC | CASSGGLADTGEQYF
TRBJ1-4 | TRBV5-5 | - | TRBD1 | TGTGCCAGCAGCTTGGAGGACAGGGGGCTGGGAGAAAAACTGTTTTTT | CASSLEDRGLGEKLFF
TRBJ1-4 | TRBV18 | - | - | TGTGCCAGCTCACAACGGGGCAATGAAAAACTGTTTTTT | CASSQRGNEKLFF
TRBJ2-6 | TRBV12-3/TRBV12-4 | - | - | TGTGCCAGCAATAGGGACGGCTTCTCTGGGGCCAACGTCCTGACTTTC | CASNRDGFSGANVLTF
TRBJ2-1 | TRBV9 | - | - | TGTGCCAGCAGCGTAGAGGCGGGGACAAGGTACAATGAGCAGTTCTTC | CASSVEAGTRYNEQFF
TRBJ1-1 | TRBV20-1 | - | - | TGCAGTGCTACCCGAGGGAACACTGAAGCTTTCTTT | CSATRGNTEAFF
TRBJ1-3 | TRBV7-6 | - | - | TGTGCCAGCAGCTCCCGGTCCCCTGGAAACACCATATATTTT | CASSSRSPGNTIYF
TRBJ2-3 | TRBV20-1 | - | - | TGCAGCAAGAGCGTAGGGTCCCCCGATACGCAGTATTTT | CSKSVGSPDTQYF
TRBJ1-4 | TRBV15 | - | TRBD1 | TGTGCCACCAGGGATCAGGGGGAGACTAATGAAAAACTGTTTTTT | CATRDQGETNEKLFF
TRBJ2-7 | TRBV20-1 | - | TRBD1 | TGCAGTGCTAGAGATTTGACAGGGCGTGAGCAGTACTTC | CSARDLTGREQYF
TRBJ1-6 | TRBV20-1 | - | - | TGCAGTGCTAGAGAGCAGACCCGATCGGTCAATTTCACCCTCCACTTT | CSAREQTRSVNFTLHF
TRBJ2-5 | TRBV27 | - | - | TGTGCCAGCCCCCTGGTCCCGACCCAGTACTTC | CASPLVPTQYF
TRBJ2-5 | TRBV27 | - | - | TGTGCCAGCAGTTCACGGACAGCCCAAGAGACCCAGTACTTC | CASSSRTAQETQYF
TRBJ1-3 | TRBV30 | - | TRBD1 | TGTGCCTGGAGAAAAGACAGGGTCTCTGGAAACACCATATATTTT | CAWRKDRVSGNTIYF
TRBJ2-3 | TRBV20-1 | - | - | TGCAGTGCTAGAGACTACAGCACAGATACGCAGTATTTT | CSARDYSTDTQYF
TRBJ2-1 | TRBV5-1 | - | - | TGCGCCAGCAGCTCGTTTGAGCGGTTCTTC | CASSSFERFF
TRBJ2-7 | TRBV19 | - | - | TGTGCCAGTAGTATCCCAGGGAAGAGAAGCTACGAGCAGTACTTC | CASSIPGKRSYEQYF
TRBJ2-7 | TRBV5-4 | - | - | TGTGCCAGCAGCTTGGCTGCAGGAGGTGGCTACGAGCAGTACTTC | CASSLAAGGGYEQYF
TRBJ2-1 | TRBV7-2 | - | - | TGTGCCAGCAGCTTTGTGGCTATCAGTTACAATGAGCAGTTCTTC | CASSFVAISYNEQFF
TRBJ2-7 | TRBV4-2 | - | - | TGTGCCAGCAGCCAAGATGTCACTAGGGGCTACGAGCAGTACTTC | CASSQDVTRGYEQYF
TRBJ2-3 | TRBV7-9 | - | - | TGTGCCAGCAGAATGGACATCGGAGGCGGAGATACGCAGTATTTT | CASRMDIGGGDTQYF
TRBJ1-6 | TRBV20-1 | - | - | TGCGGATACAGGAGATTGGAGAATTCACCCCTCCACTTT | CGYRRLENSPLHF
TRBJ2-3 | TRBV9 | - | TRBD1 | TGTGCCAGCAGCGCCCAGACAGGGGAAGGGATCGCAGATACGCAGTATTTT | CASSAQTGEGIADTQYF
TRBJ1-5 | TRBV12-3/TRBV12-4 | - | - | TGTGCCAGCAGTTCTATAAATAGCAATCAGCCCCAGCATTTT | CASSSINSNQPQHF
TRBJ2-7 | TRBV6-5 | - | - | TGTGCCAGCGAGGACCGTTCCTACGAGCAGTACTTC | CASEDRSYEQYF
TRBJ2-7 | TRBV7-9 | - | TRBD1 | TGTGCCAGCAGCGTAACGGCCCCGGACAGGGGCTCCTACGAGCAGTACTTC | CASSVTAPDRGSYEQYF
TRBJ2-7 | TRBV2 | - | - | TGTGCCAGCAGGCTTTTCTCCTACGAGCAGTACTTC | CASRLFSYEQYF
TRBJ2-1 | TRBV19 | - | TRBD2 | TGTGCCAGTAGTATTCAGCGGGGTTATTCCTACAATGAGCAGTTCTTC | CASSIQRGYSYNEQFF
TRBJ2-2 | TRBV7-3 | - | - | TGTGCCAGCAGCTTACTCTCTGCCGGGGAGCTGTTTTTT | CASSLLSAGELFF
TRBJ2-7 | TRBV11-2 | - | - | TGTGCCAGCAGCTTAGGGCCGGCAAGGACCTACGAGCAGTACTTC | CASSLGPARTYEQYF
TRBJ1-4 | TRBV29-1 | few | TRBD1 | TGCAGCGCTAGACAGGGATTCGGCGAAAAACTGTTTTTT | CSARQGFGEKLFF
TRBJ1-2 | TRBV20-1 | - | - | TGCAGTGCTAGAGAAGGTCAGAGGCACTATGGCTACACCTTC | CSAREGQRHYGYTF
TRBJ2-3 | TRBV9 | few | - | TGTGCCAGCAGCTGGGCTAGCGAGACAGATACGCAGTATTTT | CASSWASETDTQYF